The clone carrying this T cell receptor (beta chain) was detected only a few times. This entry comes from a study of blood T cells in healthy people across ages. Next came a second PCR, run for about 7 to 12 cycles, which used a sample-barcoded 5' primer along with a J-beta primer mix. From the 5' RACE reads, TCRdb called clonotypes with MiXCR, one entry per CDR3 protein. The repertoire has about 780,000 distinct CDR3 sequences, 46% of them found once; the top ten carry about a sixth. In germline, CDR1 is MDHEN, CDR2 SYDVKM. Trimming stripped 5 bases from V and 1 base from J, with 16 bases between. The CDR3 extends over 16 amino acids.

The chain is built from TRBV28 and TRBJ2-3; D tentatively reads TRBD1 or TRBD2 (5 bases each). The material sequenced was blood. This sequence originates from an elderly man in good health. The DNA for the CDR3 is TGTGCCAGCAGTCCCACAGGACTGCCGGGCACAGATACGCAGTATTTT. Translation gives CASSPTGLPGTDTQYF.